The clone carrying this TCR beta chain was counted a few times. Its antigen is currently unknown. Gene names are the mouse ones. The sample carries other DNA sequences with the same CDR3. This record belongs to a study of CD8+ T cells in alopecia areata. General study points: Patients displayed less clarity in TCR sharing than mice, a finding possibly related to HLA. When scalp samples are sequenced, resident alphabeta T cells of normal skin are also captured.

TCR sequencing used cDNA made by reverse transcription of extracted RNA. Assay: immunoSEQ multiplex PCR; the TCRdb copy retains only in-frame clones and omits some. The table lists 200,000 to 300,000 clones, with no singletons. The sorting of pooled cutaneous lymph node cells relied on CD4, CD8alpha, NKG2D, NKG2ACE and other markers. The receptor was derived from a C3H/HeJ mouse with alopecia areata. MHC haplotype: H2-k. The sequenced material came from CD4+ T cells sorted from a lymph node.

The CDR3 here is CASSDARLGGYEQYF. Partial CDR3 DNA: TGTGCCAGCAGTGATGCACGCCTGGGGGGCTAT. The chain combines TRBV13-1 with TRBJ2-7, with TRBD2 identical over 8 bases. Coverage ceases 4 residues before the CDR3 finishes, and the germline J gene fills in the end. Germline V gene data show CDR1 as NSHNY and CDR2 as SYGAGN. The CDR3 sequence is 15 residues long. The J segment lost 3 bases and the V segment lost 0 bases, leaving 5 bases of the junction unmatched.